Listed here are 21 T cell receptor beta chains from one sample, sequenced in a study of T cell responses to AZD1222 COVID-19 vaccine. Some clones are missing from TCRdb's copy, which holds only in-frame ones; the method was immunoSEQ multiplex PCR. The table has 150,000 to 200,000 clones, about 94% seen once; the top ten hold roughly 9.2%. Sample: peripheral blood, taken on day 0 of AZD1222 vaccination. All receptors come from an adult in good health.

The chain joins TRBV7-3 to TRBJ2-1; no firm D call. V shed 4 bases and J shed 7 bases, with 14 bases lying between them. The CDR3 has 14 residues. Germline V gene sequence: CDR1 SGHTA, CDR2 FQGTGA. CDR3 residues: CASSSPGFGNEQFF. The CDR3 region has the DNA TGTGCCAGCAGCTCCCCAGGTTTTGGTAATGAGCAGTTCTTC.

This clone was detected only once. The chain combines TRBV3-1 (or the pseudogene TRBV3-2) with TRBJ1-2; D remains ambiguous. V lost 0 bases, J lost 0 bases, and 14 bases lay in between. The CDR3 runs 17 residues. Germline CDR1 LGHDT, CDR2 YNNKEL (reference sequence). CDR3 nucleotide sequence: TGTGCCAGCAGCCAAGAGTCAGTGACACGAGCTAACTATGGCTACACCTTC. It specifies CASSQESVTRANYGYTF.

V usage is TRBV9 and J usage is TRBJ2-2; D unclear. The ends were cut back, 8 bases at V and 0 bases at J, with 8 bases in the middle. The V gene's germline CDR1 is SGDLS and CDR2 YYNGEE. The CDR3 totals 13 residues. The CDR3 protein is CASSWTNTGELFF. CDR3 coding DNA: TGTGCCAGTAGCTGGACGAACACCGGGGAGCTGTTTTTT. Full variable domain (outside the CDR3, taken from reference TRBV9 and TRBJ2-2): DSGVTQTPKHLITATGQRVTLRCSPRSGDLSVYWYQQSLDQGLQFLIQYYNGEERAKGNILERFSAQQFPDLHSELNLSSLELGDSALYFCASSWTNTGELFFGEGSRLTVL.

The chain combines TRBV14 with TRBJ2-7, with 8 positions matching TRBD1. The V and J ends lost 2 bases and 8 bases, in that order; junction bases with no gene match: 8. The CDR3 extends over 14 amino acids. CDR1 is SGHDN and CDR2 is FVKESK in the germline V gene. The CDR3 DNA sequence: TGTGCCAGCAGCCAAACCCGGGCAGGGGGCAAGCAGTACTTC. This translates into CASSQTRAGGKQYF.

Written as DNA, the CDR3 is TGTGCCAGCAGCTTAAGTCTGGCGGGAGGTGCTGAGCAGTTCTTC. Its protein is CASSLSLAGGAEQFF. The chain combines TRBV7-3 with TRBJ2-1; 8 nucleotides agree with TRBD2. Unmatched junction bases numbered 8, after V lost 1 base and J lost 9 bases. Per the germline V gene, CDR1 is SGHTA and CDR2 is FQGTGA. The CDR3 consists of 15 residues.

The V gene is TRBV5-1, the J gene TRBJ2-7; tentative D call: TRBD2 (6 bases). Per germline, CDR1 SGHRS and CDR2 YFSETQ. Between the trimmed V and J ends, which lost 2 bases and 1 base, there was a span of 10 bases. The CDR3 spans 14 residues. CDR3 residues: CASSFNAGSYEQYF. The CDR3 coding sequence is TGCGCCAGCAGCTTTAACGCGGGGTCCTACGAGCAGTACTTC.

The V call is TRBV2, the J call TRBJ1-2, with D unresolved. Per germline, CDR1 SNHLY and CDR2 FYNNEI. V shed 4 bases and J shed 8 bases, with 8 bases lying between them. This CDR3 spans 11 amino acids. The CDR3 region has the DNA TGTGCCAGCAGTGTGGACGGAGGCTACACCTTC. Translated: CASSVDGGYTF.

The chain combines TRBV27 with TRBJ2-7, with a weak D call TRBD1 (5 bases). The V end lost 5 bases, the J end lost 4 bases, and 18 bases lay between the germline ends. The CDR3 has 15 amino acids. From germline, CDR1 is MNHEY and CDR2 SMNVEV (reference sequence). DNA of the CDR3: TGTGCCAGCAGTCCCCGACAGAGCGCCTTTTACGAGCAGTACTTC. Encoded protein: CASSPRQSAFYEQYF.

This chain links TRBV5-1 with TRBJ1-3; 7 bases line up with TRBD1. This CDR3 has 15 amino acids. V lost 4 bases, J lost 4 bases, and 8 bases stayed unmatched. The germline gives CDR1 SGHRS, CDR2 YFSETQ. CDR3 nucleotides: TGCGCCAGCAGCCCGACGACAGGGCTCGGAAACACCATATATTTT. Protein sequence: CASSPTTGLGNTIYF.

The genes are TRBV6-5 and TRBJ1-5; TRBD1 agrees at 10 bases. J lost 6 bases, V lost 8 bases, and 10 bases had no gene match. Germline CDR1 MNHEY, CDR2 SVGAGI. The CDR3 consists of 15 residues. The CDR3 DNA reads TGTGCCAGCGGGCGGGACAGGGGAGTACTTCAGCCCCAGCATTTT. As protein: CASGRDRGVLQPQHF.

This chain uses TRBV24-1 with TRBJ2-1, with D unclear. The germline gives CDR1 KGHDR, CDR2 SFDVKD. The CDR3 covers 12 residues. The V gene lost 4 bases and the J gene lost 4 bases, with 4 bases spanning the gap. CDR3 amino acids: CATSERYNEQFF. The CDR3 bases are TGTGCCACCAGTGAGCGGTACAATGAGCAGTTCTTC.

This rearrangement joins TRBV30 to TRBJ1-6; tentative D call: TRBD1 (5 bases). The CDR3 loop spans 15 amino acids. Germline assignment: CDR1 GTSNPN and CDR2 SVGIG (reference sequence). With 0 bases removed from V and 16 bases from J, the gap between germline ends came to 22 bases. This CDR3 reads CAWSVRRGPGNLLHF. The CDR3 DNA reads as TGTGCCTGGAGTGTACGTAGGGGTCCGGGAAACTTACTCCACTTT.

J is TRBJ2-3 and V is TRBV13, with D maybe TRBD1 (5 bases). The germline CDR1 and CDR2 sequences are PRHDT and FYEKMQ (reference sequence). The CDR3 totals 14 residues. The germline V and J ends were trimmed by 6 bases and 0 bases, with 10 bases remaining between them. The CDR3 bases are TGTGCCAGCAGTCCAGACAGAAGCACAGATACGCAGTATTTT. The encoded protein is CASSPDRSTDTQYF. Combining the CDR3 with reference TRBV13 and TRBJ2-3 gives the whole variable domain AAGVIQSPRHLIKEKRETATLKCYPIPRHDTVYWYQQGPGQDPQFLISFYEKMQSDKGSIPDRFSAQQFSDYHSELNMSSLELGDSALYFCASSPDRSTDTQYFGPGTRLTVL.

This chain uses TRBV6-5 with TRBJ2-2; D is possibly TRBD2 (5 bases). This CDR3 contains 16 residues. From germline, CDR1 is MNHEY and CDR2 SVGAGI. The V end was cut by 0 bases, the J end by 3 bases, with 11 bases between. Written as DNA, the CDR3 is TGTGCCAGCAGTTACTCTTGGCAGGACTACACCGGGGAGCTGTTTTTT. Translating it yields CASSYSWQDYTGELFF.

The chain combines TRBV30 with TRBJ2-1; D is ambiguous. Trimming left V 2 bases short and J 4 bases short, with 12 bases between. Germline V gene lookup returns CDR1 GTSNPN and CDR2 SVGIG (reference sequence). The CDR3 length is 14 residues. The CDR3 coding sequence is TGTGCCTGGAGTCGCCACTCTACTTACAATGAGCAGTTCTTC. Amino acids: CAWSRHSTYNEQFF.

The chain has TRBV27 and TRBJ2-3, with 10 bases that match TRBD1. The CDR3 consists of 17 residues. Germline CDR1 is MNHEY and CDR2 is SMNVEV (reference sequence). J gave up 3 bases and V 6 bases, and 12 bases lay outside the gene matches. The CDR3 loop is CASSPLSGTGVTDTQYF. As DNA, the CDR3 is TGTGCCAGCAGCCCCCTATCCGGGACAGGGGTTACAGATACGCAGTATTTT.

This chain uses TRBV6-5 with TRBJ1-5; D perhaps matches TRBD1 (5 bases). Trimming shortened V by 7 bases and J by 0 bases, and 7 bases separated the two germline ends. The CDR3 spans 13 residues. Germline V gene sequence: CDR1 MNHEY, CDR2 SVGAGI. The CDR3 loop is CASTGSSNQPQHF. In DNA, the CDR3 is TGTGCCAGCACAGGGTCTAGCAATCAGCCCCAGCATTTT.

V gene TRBV12-5 combines with J gene TRBJ1-3; no clear D gene. CDR3 length: 13 amino acids. The germline V and J ends were trimmed by 1 base and 2 bases, with 3 bases remaining between them. CDR1 is LGHNT, CDR2 FRNRAP, per germline. For the CDR3, the DNA is TGTGCTAGTGGTTTGGGAACTGGAAACACCATATATTTT. It yields the protein CASGLGTGNTIYF. Filled out from reference TRBV12-5 and TRBJ1-3, the complete variable domain reads DARVTQTPRHKVTEMGQEVTMRCQPILGHNTVFWYRQTMMQGLELLAYFRNRAPLDDSGMPKDRFSAEMPDATLATLKIQPSEPRDSAVYFCASGLGTGNTIYFGEGSWLTVV.

This chain connects TRBV15 to TRBJ2-7; 7 bases are a match to TRBD2. Germline V gene data show CDR1 as LNHNV and CDR2 as YYDKDF (reference sequence). J was trimmed by 3 bases and V by 4 bases; bases with no gene match: 6. CDR3 size: 14 residues. CDR3 in DNA: TGTGCCACCAGCAAAGCTAGCGGAGGCTACGAGCAGTACTTC. As protein: CATSKASGGYEQYF. Full variable domain (missing parts from reference TRBV15 and TRBJ2-7): DAMVIQNPRYQVTQFGKPVTLSCSQTLNHNVMYWYQQKSSQAPKLLFHYYDKDFNNEADTPDNFQSRRPNTSFCFLDIRSPGLGDTAMYLCATSKASGGYEQYFGPGTRLTVT.

This sequence joins TRBV15 and TRBJ2-1; 12 bases line up with TRBD2. The junction had 3 bases not matched to a gene; V was cut back by 1 base and J by 8 bases. Looked up from germline, CDR1 is LNHNV and CDR2 is YYDKDF (reference sequence). The CDR3 consists of 15 residues. CDR3 region: CATSRATSGSDEQFF. The DNA of the CDR3 is TGTGCCACCAGCAGAGCGACTAGCGGGAGCGATGAGCAGTTCTTC.

This clone came up a few times. V is TRBV6-1 and J is TRBJ1-4; D remains ambiguous. The germline V and J ends were trimmed by 2 bases and 3 bases, with 10 bases remaining between them. The CDR3 runs 15 residues. Germline lookup yields CDR1 MNHNS and CDR2 SASEGT. The CDR3 reads CASSEFSGANEKLFF. CDR3 DNA sequence: TGTGCCAGCAGTGAATTTAGTGGAGCTAATGAAAAACTGTTTTTT.